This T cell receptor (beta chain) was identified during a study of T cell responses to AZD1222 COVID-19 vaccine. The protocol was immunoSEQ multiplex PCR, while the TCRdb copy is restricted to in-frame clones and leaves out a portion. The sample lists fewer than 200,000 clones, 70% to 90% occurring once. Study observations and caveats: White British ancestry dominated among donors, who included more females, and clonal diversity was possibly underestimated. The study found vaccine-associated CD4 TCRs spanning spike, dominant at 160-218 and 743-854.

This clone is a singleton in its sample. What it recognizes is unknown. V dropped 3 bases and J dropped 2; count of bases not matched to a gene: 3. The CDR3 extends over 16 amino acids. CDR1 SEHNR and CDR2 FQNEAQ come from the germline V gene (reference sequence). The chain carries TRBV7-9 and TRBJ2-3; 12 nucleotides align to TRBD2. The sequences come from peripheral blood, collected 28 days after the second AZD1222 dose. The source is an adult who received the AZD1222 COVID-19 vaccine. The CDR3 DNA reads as TGTGCCAGCAGCTTCCGGACTAGCGGGATCACAGATACGCAGTATTTT. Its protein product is CASSFRTSGITDTQYF.